The T cell receptor (beta chain) described here comes from a study of shared clonotypes between healthy human individuals. General observations from the study: Clonotype sharing across four donors was observed for approximately 5% of naive CD4 clonotypes.

V gave up 8 bases and J gave up 0 bases, with 21 bases separating them. The germline V gene encodes CDR1 SGHTA and CDR2 FQGNSA. CDR3 length equals 17 residues. Some clones are missing from TCRdb's copy, which holds only in-frame ones; the method was immunoSEQ multiplex PCR. The repertoire holds more than 900,000 clones, with 78% as singletons. This clone appeared a few times. Its specificity is unknown. The source of this sequence is a man aged 18 to 29 in good health. Some clones in this sample may be carry-over from other donors' samples. The chain employs TRBV7-2 and TRBJ2-3; D possibly uses TRBD1 or TRBD2 (5 bases each). The source material was memory CD4+ T cells from PBMCs. Subset: CD45RA-negative fraction. As DNA, the CDR3 is TGTGCCAGCGGCCCCGGGGCTGGGACGGCTAGCACAGATACGCAGTATTTT. Residues: CASGPGAGTASTDTQYF.